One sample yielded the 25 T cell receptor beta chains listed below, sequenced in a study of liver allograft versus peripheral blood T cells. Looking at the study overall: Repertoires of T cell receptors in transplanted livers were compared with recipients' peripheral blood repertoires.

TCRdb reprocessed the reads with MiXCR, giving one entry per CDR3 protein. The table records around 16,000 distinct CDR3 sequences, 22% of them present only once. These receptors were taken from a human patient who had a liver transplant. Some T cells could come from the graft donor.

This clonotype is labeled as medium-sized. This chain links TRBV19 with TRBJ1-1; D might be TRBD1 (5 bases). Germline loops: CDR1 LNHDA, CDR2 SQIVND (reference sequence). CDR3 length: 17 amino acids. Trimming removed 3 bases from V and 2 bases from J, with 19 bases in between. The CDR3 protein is CASSMWGEGEGNTEAFF. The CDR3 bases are TGTGCCAGTAGTATGTGGGGGGAGGGTGAGGGCAACACTGAAGCTTTCTTT. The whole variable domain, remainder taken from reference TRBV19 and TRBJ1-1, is DGGITQSPKYLFRKEGQNVTLSCEQNLNHDAMYWYRQDPGQGLRLIYYSQIVNDFQKGDIAEGYSVSREKKESFPLTVTSAQKNPTAFYLCASSMWGEGEGNTEAFFGQGTRLTVV.

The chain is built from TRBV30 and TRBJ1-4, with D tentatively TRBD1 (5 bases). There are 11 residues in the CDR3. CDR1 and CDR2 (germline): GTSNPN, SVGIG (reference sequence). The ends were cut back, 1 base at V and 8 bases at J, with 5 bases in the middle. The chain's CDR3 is CAWSGQEKLFF. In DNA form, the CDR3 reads TGTGCCTGGAGTGGACAGGAAAAACTGTTTTTT.

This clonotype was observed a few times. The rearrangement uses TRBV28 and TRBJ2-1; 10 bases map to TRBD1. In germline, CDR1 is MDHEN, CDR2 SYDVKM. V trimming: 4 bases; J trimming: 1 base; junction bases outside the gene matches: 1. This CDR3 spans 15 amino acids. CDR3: CASSSGQGSYNEQFF. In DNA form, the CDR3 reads TGTGCCAGCAGTTCGGGACAGGGGTCCTACAATGAGCAGTTCTTC.

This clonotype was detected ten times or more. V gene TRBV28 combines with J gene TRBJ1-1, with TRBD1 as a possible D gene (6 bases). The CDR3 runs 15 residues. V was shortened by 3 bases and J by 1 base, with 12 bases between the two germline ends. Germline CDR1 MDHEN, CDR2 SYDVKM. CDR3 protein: CASSFQDRKNTEAFF. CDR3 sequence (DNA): TGTGCCAGCAGTTTTCAGGACAGAAAGAACACTGAAGCTTTCTTT.

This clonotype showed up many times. The CDR3 spells CAISESRTGGVLETQYF. The CDR3 DNA reads as TGTGCCATCAGTGAGTCCAGGACAGGGGGCGTTTTGGAGACCCAGTACTTC. This sequence joins TRBV10-3 and TRBJ2-5, with 11 bases fitting TRBD1. The CDR3 is 17 amino acids. Germline assignment: CDR1 ENHRY and CDR2 SYGVKD. Losses at the gene ends were 0 bases for V and 5 bases for J; bases not matched to a gene: 8.

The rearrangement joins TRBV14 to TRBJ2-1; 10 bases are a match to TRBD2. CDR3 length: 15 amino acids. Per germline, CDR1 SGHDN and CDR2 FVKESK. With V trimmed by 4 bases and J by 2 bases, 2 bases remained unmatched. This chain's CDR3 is CASSPLAGAYNEQFF. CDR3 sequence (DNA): TGTGCCAGCAGCCCTCTAGCGGGAGCCTACAATGAGCAGTTCTTC.

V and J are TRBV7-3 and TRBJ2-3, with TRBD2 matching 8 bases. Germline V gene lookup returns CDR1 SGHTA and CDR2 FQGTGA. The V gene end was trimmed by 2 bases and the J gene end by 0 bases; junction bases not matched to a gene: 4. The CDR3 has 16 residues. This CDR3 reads CASSLGASGSTDTQYF. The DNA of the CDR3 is TGTGCCAGCAGCTTAGGTGCTAGCGGGAGCACAGATACGCAGTATTTT. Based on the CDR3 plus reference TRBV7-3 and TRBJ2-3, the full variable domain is GAGVSQTPSNKVTEKGKYVELRCDPISGHTALYWYRQSLGQGPEFLIYFQGTGAADDSGLPNDRFFAVRPEGSVSTLKIQRTERGDSAVYLCASSLGASGSTDTQYFGPGTRLTVL.

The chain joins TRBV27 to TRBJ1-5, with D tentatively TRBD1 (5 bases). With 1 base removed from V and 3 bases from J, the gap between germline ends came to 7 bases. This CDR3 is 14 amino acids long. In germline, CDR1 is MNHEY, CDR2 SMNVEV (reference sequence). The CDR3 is CASSLWGINQPQHF. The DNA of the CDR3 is TGTGCCAGCAGTTTATGGGGGATCAATCAGCCCCAGCATTTT.

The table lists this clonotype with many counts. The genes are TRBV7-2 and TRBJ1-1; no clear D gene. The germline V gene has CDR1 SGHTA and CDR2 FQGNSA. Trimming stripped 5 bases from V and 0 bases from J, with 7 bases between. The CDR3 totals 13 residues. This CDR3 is CASSEELNTEAFF. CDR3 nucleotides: TGTGCCAGCAGCGAAGAATTGAACACTGAAGCTTTCTTT.

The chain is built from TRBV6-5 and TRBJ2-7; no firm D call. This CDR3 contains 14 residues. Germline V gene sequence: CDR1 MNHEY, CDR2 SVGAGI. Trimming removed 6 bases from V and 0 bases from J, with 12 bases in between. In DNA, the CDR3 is TGTGCCAGCAGCTCCCGGACGGACTCCTACGAGCAGTACTTC. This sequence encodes CASSSRTDSYEQYF.

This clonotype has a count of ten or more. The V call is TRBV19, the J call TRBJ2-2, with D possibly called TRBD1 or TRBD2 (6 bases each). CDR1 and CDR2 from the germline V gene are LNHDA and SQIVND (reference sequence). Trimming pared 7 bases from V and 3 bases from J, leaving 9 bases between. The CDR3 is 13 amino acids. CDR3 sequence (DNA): TGTGCCAGTAAGAGGGGGGACACCGGGGAGCTGTTTTTT. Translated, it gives CASKRGDTGELFF.

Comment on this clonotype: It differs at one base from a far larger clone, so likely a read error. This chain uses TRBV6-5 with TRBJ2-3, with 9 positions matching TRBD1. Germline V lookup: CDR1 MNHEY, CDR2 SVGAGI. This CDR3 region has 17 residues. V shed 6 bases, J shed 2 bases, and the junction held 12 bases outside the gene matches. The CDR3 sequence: CASRPKSGQGSTDTQYF. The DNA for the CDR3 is TGTGCCAGCAGACCTAAATCCGGACAGGGGTCCACAGATACGCAGTATTTT.

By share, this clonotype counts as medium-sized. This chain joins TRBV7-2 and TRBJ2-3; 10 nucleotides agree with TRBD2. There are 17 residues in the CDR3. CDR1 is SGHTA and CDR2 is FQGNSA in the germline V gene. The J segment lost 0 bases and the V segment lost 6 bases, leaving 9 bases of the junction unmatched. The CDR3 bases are TGTGCCAGCAGACGACTAGCGGGTCGCACTAGCACAGATACGCAGTATTTT. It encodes CASRRLAGRTSTDTQYF.

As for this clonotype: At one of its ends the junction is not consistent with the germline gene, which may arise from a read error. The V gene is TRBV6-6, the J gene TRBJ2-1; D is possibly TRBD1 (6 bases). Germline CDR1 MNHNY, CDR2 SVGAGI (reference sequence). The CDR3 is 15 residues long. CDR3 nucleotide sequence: TGTACCAGCAGTTCCCGGGACAACCCCTACAATGAGCAGTTCTTC. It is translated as CTSSSRDNPYNEQFF.

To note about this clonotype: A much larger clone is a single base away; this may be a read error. CDR3 sequence reads: CASSFWTSRRDTQYF. The CDR3, as DNA: TGTGCCAGCAGTTTCTGGACTAGCAGGAGAGATACGCAGTATTTT. This chain connects TRBV28 to TRBJ2-3, with 8 bases lining up with TRBD2. The junction had 7 bases not matched to a gene; V was cut back by 3 bases and J by 5 bases. The CDR3 totals 15 residues. Per germline, CDR1 MDHEN and CDR2 SYDVKM.

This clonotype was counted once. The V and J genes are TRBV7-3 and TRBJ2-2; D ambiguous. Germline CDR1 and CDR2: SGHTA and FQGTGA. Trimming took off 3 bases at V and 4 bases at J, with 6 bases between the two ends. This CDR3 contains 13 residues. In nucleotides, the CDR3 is TGTGCCAGCAGCTTGGGTGGCACCGGGGAGCTGTTTTTT. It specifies CASSLGGTGELFF.

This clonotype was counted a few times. In nucleotides, the CDR3 is TGTGCCAGTAGTATAGGCAGGGCAGGGGGTAATCAGCCCCAGCATTTT. Translating it yields CASSIGRAGGNQPQHF. The chain couples TRBV19 to TRBJ1-5; 7 nucleotides match TRBD1. Trimming cost V 1 base and J 4 bases; bases outside gene matches: 7. The CDR3 runs 16 residues. Germline CDR1 and CDR2: LNHDA and SQIVND (reference sequence). The full variable domain, rest sourced from reference TRBV19 and TRBJ1-5, is DGGITQSPKYLFRKEGQNVTLSCEQNLNHDAMYWYRQDPGQGLRLIYYSQIVNDFQKGDIAEGYSVSREKKESFPLTVTSAQKNPTAFYLCASSIGRAGGNQPQHFGDGTRLSIL.

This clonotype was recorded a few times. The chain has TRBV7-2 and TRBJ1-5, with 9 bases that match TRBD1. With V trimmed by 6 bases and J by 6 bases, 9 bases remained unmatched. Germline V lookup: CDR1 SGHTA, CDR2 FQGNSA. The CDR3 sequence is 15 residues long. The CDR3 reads CASSYSQGAGQPQHF. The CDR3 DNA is TGTGCCAGCAGTTACTCACAGGGGGCTGGTCAGCCCCAGCATTTT.

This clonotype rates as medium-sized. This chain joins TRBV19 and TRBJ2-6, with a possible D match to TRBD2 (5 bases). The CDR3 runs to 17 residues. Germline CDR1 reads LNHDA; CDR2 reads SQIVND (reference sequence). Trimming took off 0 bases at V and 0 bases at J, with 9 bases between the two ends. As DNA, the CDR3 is TGTGCCAGTAGTATAGATCTACGGGACTCTGGGGCCAACGTCCTGACTTTC. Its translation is CASSIDLRDSGANVLTF.

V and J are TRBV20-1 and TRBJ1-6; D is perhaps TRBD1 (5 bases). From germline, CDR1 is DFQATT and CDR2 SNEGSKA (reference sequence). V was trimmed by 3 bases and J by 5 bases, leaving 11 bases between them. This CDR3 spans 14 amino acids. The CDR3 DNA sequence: TGCAGTGCTAGCCAGGGTGGGGATAATTCACCCCTCCACTTT. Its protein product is CSASQGGDNSPLHF.

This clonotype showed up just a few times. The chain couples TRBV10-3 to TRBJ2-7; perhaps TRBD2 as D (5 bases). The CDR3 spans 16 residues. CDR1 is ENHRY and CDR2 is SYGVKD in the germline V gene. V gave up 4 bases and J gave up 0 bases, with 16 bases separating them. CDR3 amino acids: CAISGTPTSNSYEQYF. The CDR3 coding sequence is TGTGCCATCAGTGGGACTCCAACGTCAAACTCCTACGAGCAGTACTTC.

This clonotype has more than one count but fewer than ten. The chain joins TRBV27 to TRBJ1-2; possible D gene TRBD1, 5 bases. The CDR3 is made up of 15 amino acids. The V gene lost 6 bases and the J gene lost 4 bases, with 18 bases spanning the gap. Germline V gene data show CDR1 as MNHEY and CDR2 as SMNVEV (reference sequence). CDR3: CASSRDRGLVYGYTF. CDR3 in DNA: TGTGCCAGCAGCCGAGACCGGGGACTGGTCTATGGCTACACCTTC.

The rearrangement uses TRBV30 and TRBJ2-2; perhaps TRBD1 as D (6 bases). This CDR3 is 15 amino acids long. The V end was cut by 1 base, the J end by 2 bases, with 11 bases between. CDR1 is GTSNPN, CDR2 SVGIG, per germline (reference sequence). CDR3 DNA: TGTGCCTGGAGTGGTAAAGGGGGAAACACCGGGGAGCTGTTTTTT. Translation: CAWSGKGGNTGELFF.

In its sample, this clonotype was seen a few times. As DNA, the CDR3 is TGTGCCAGCAGCTTGTTCGGCCGAATAGGTGATGAAAAACTGTTTTTT. It encodes CASSLFGRIGDEKLFF. V is TRBV5-6 and J is TRBJ1-4; D is unresolved. CDR3 length: 16 amino acids. V lost 1 base and J lost 6, with 16 bases in between. Germline assignment: CDR1 SGHDT and CDR2 YYEEEE.

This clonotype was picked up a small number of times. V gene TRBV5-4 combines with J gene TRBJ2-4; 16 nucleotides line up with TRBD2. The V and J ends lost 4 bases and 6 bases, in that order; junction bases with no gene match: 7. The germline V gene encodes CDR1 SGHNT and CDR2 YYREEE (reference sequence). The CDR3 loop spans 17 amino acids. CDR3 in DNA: TGTGCCAGCAGCCCGGGACTAGCGGGGGGGCGAGGAAACATTCAGTACTTC. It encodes CASSPGLAGGRGNIQYF.